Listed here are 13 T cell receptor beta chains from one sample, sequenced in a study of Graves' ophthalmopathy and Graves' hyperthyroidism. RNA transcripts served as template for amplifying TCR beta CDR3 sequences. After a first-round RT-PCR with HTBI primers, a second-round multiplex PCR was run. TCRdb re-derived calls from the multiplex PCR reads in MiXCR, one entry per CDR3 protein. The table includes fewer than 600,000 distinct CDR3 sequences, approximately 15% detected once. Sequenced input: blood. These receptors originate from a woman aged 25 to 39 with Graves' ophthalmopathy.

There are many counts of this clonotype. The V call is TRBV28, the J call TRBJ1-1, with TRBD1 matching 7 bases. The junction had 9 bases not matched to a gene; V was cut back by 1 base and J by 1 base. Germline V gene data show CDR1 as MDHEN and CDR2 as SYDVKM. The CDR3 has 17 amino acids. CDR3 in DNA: TGTGCCAGCAGTTTATACGAACGGACAGGCACGAACACTGAAGCTTTCTTT. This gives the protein CASSLYERTGTNTEAFF.

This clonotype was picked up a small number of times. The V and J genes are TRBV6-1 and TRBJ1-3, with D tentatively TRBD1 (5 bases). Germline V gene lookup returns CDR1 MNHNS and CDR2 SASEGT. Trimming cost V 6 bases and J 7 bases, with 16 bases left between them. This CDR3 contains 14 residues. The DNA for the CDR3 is TGTGCCAGCAGACCGGAGAGGGGAAGGAACACCATATATTTT. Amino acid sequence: CASRPERGRNTIYF.

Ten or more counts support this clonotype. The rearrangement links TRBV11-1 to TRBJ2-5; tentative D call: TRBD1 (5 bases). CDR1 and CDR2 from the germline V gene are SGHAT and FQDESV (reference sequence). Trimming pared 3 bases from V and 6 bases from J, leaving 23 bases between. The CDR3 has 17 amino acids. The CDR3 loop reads CASSFGPGFTEQKTQYF. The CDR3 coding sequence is TGTGCCAGCAGCTTTGGCCCAGGGTTTACGGAACAGAAGACCCAGTACTTC.

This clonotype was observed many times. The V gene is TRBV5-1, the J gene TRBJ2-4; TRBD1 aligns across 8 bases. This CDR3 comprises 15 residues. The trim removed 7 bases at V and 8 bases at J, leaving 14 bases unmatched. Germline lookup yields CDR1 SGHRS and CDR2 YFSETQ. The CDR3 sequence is CASGARTGHLDIQYF. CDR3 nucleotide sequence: TGCGCCAGCGGCGCGAGGACAGGGCATTTGGACATTCAGTACTTC.

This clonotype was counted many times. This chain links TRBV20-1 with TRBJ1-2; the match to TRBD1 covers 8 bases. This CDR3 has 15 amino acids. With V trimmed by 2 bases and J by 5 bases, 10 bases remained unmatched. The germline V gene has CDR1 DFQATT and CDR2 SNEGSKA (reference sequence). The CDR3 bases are TGCAGTGCTAGACCGCGGGGGGACAGGTCATATGGCTACACCTTC. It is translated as CSARPRGDRSYGYTF.

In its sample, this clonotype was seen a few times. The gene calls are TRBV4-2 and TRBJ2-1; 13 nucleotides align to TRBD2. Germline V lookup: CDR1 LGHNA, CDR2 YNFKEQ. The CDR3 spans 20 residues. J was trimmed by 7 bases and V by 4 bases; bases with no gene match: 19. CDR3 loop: CASSLPGLAGLDWVVNEQFF. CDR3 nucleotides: TGTGCCAGCAGCCTACCGGGACTAGCGGGATTGGATTGGGTTGTTAATGAGCAGTTCTTC.

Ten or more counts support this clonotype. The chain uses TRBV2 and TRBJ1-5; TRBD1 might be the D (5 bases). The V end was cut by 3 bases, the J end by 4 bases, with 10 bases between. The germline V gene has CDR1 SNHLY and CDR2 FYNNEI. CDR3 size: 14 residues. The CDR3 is CASSDVGGNQPQHF. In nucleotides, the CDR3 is TGTGCCAGCAGTGATGTCGGGGGAAATCAGCCCCAGCATTTT.

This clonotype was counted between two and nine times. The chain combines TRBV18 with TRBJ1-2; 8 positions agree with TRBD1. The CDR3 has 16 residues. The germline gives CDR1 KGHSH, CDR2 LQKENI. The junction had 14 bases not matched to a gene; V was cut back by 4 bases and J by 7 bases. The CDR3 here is CASSRNEDRGAFGYTF. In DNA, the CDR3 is TGTGCCAGCTCACGCAACGAAGACAGGGGAGCTTTTGGCTACACCTTC.

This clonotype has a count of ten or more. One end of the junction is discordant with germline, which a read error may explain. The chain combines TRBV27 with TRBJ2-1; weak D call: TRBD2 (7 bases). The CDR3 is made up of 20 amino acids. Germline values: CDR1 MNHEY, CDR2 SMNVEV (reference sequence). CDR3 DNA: TGTGCCAGCAGTTTATCCCGATGGAGGGAGGGGGGGGGACTTGACAATGAGAAGTTCTTC. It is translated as CASSLSRWREGGGLDNEKFF.

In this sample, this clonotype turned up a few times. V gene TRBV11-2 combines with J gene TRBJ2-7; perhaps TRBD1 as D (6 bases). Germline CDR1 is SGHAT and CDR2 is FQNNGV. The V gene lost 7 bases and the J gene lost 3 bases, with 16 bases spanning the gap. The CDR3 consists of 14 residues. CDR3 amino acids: CASNHGARGYEQYF. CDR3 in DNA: TGTGCCAGCAACCACGGGGCCAGGGGCTACGAGCAGTACTTC.

CDR3 sequence: CASISGQGAYTQYF. Written as DNA, the CDR3 is TGTGCCAGCATCTCGGGACAGGGCGCGTACACGCAGTATTTT. The chain links TRBV7-9 to TRBJ2-3; TRBD1 matches 9 bases. The CDR3 has 14 residues. Germline V gene sequence: CDR1 SEHNR, CDR2 FQNEAQ (reference sequence). The J segment lost 9 bases and the V segment lost 7 bases, leaving 11 bases of the junction unmatched.

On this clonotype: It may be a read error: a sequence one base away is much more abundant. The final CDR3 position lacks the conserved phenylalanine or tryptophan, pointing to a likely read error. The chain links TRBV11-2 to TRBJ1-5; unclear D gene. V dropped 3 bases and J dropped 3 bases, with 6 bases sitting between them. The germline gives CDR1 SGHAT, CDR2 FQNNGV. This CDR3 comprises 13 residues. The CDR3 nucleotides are TGTGCCAGCAGCTTGGACTACAATCAGCCCCAGCATGTT. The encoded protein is CASSLDYNQPQHV.

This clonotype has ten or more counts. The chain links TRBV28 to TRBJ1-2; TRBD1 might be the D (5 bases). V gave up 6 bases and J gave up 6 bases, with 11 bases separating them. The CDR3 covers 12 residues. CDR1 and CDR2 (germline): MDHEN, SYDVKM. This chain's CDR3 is CASRRTIDGYTF. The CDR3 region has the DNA TGTGCCAGCAGACGGACAATCGATGGCTACACCTTC.